The rows below give T cell receptor beta chains drawn from one sample of a study of T cell responses to AZD1222 COVID-19 vaccine. TCRdb keeps only in-frame clones here, not all; method: immunoSEQ multiplex PCR. The sample has about 130,000 clones, approximately 90% seen once. The specimen comprised peripheral blood, sampled on day 0 of AZD1222 vaccination. The receptors stem from an adult in good health. CDR3s include the opening cysteine and the closing phenylalanine or tryptophan. Fields, in order: J gene, V gene, CDR3 length, D gene, CDR3 DNA, CDR3 protein. The D gene is left open where the match is weak.

TRBJ1-1,TRBV28,17,-,TGTGCCAGCAGTTCCACATTTGTCGACACCATGAACACTGAAGCTTTCTTT,CASSSTFVDTMNTEAFF
TRBJ2-1,TRBV30,11,-,TGTGCCTGGAGGCAGGCCGGTGAGCAGTTCTTC,CAWRQAGEQFF
TRBJ1-2,TRBV27,13,-,TGTGCCAGCACCGGGGCAGGATTGCCTGGCTACACCTTC,CASTGAGLPGYTF
TRBJ1-2,TRBV7-2,13,-,TGTGCCAGCAGCTTAGGACCGAGCTATGGCTACACCTTC,CASSLGPSYGYTF
TRBJ1-1,TRBV24-1,12,-,TGTGCCACCTCAACGGGGCCCACTGAAGCTTTCTTT,CATSTGPTEAFF
TRBJ1-3,TRBV3-1/TRBV3-2,15,-,TGTGCCAGCAGCCAGCGGGGGCCCTCTGGAAACACCATATATTTT,CASSQRGPSGNTIYF
TRBJ2-4,TRBV6-5,14,-,TGTGCCAGCAGTAGAACTAGGACAGTAAACATTCAGTACTTC,CASSRTRTVNIQYF
TRBJ2-1,TRBV4-3,15,-,TGCGCCAGCAGCCAACTTCTCGGCGGACACAATGAGCAGTTCTTC,CASSQLLGGHNEQFF
TRBJ2-5,TRBV10-1,13,TRBD2,TGCGCCAGCAGTGTTTCCGGGGGGGAGACCCAGTACTTC,CASSVSGGETQYF
TRBJ2-1,TRBV6-5,13,-,TGTGCCAGCAGTAGGGGGTCCTACAATGAGCAGTTCTTC,CASSRGSYNEQFF
TRBJ1-6,TRBV3-1/TRBV3-2,12,-,TGTGCCAGCAGCCTCAATGCTTCACCCCTCCACTTT,CASSLNASPLHF
TRBJ1-6,TRBV6-1,16,TRBD1,TGTGCCAGCAGTGCCCCCGACAGGGGAGTTTATTCACCCCTCCACTTT,CASSAPDRGVYSPLHF
TRBJ2-7,TRBV25-1,16,TRBD1,TGTGCCAGCAGTGAAAGTAAAAGAGACAGGGGGTACGAGCAGTACTTC,CASSESKRDRGYEQYF
TRBJ2-5,TRBV14,15,-,TGTGCCAGCAGCCAGCTACCGGGACTGGAAGAGACCCAGTACTTC,CASSQLPGLEETQYF
TRBJ1-3,TRBV6-2/TRBV6-3,19,-,TGTGCCAGCAGTTACTCTCCCGGCGTGGTGGCAGGGAACGGAAACACCATATATTTT,CASSYSPGVVAGNGNTIYF
TRBJ1-3,TRBV12-5,16,-,TGTGCTAGTGGTTTGCAGGGGACCCCCTCTGGAAACACCATATATTTT,CASGLQGTPSGNTIYF
TRBJ1-2,TRBV27,14,TRBD1,TGTGCCAGCGGGCAATACAGGGGGCTACGTGGCTACACCTTC,CASGQYRGLRGYTF
TRBJ2-2,TRBV11-2,15,-,TGTGCCAGCAGCTTAGAGGGGGGAATCACCGGGGAGCTGTTTTTT,CASSLEGGITGELFF
TRBJ2-7,TRBV6-5,15,-,TGTGCCAGCAGTTTCCCGGGCCCAGGTCCCTACGAGCAGTACTTC,CASSFPGPGPYEQYF
TRBJ1-2,TRBV5-5,15,-,TGTGCCAGCAGCTTGCGGGACGCAGTTAACTATGGCTACACCTTC,CASSLRDAVNYGYTF
TRBJ2-5,TRBV6-5,15,TRBD2,TGTGCCAGCAGTTACCAGAGGACTAGCGTAGAGACCCAGTACTTC,CASSYQRTSVETQYF
TRBJ1-5,TRBV2,15,-,TGTGCCAGCAGTGATGGGGGGAGGGGCAATCAGCCCCAGCATTTT,CASSDGGRGNQPQHF